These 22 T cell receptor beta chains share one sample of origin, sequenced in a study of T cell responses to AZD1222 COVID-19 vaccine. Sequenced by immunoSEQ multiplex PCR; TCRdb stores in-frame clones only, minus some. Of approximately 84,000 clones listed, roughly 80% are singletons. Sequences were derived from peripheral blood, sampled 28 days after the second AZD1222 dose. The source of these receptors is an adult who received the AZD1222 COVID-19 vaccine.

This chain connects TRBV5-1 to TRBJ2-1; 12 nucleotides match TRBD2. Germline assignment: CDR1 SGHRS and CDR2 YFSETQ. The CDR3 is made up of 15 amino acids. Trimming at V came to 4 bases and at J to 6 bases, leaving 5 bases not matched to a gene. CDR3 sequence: CASSPGLAGLNEQFF. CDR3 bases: TGCGCCAGCAGCCCAGGACTAGCGGGACTCAATGAGCAGTTCTTC.

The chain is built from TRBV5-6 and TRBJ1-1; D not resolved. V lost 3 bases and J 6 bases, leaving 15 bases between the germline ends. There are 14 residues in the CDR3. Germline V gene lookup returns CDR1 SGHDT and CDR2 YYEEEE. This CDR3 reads CASSSGLFDAEAFF. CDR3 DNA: TGTGCCAGCAGCTCTGGACTCTTCGACGCTGAAGCTTTCTTT.

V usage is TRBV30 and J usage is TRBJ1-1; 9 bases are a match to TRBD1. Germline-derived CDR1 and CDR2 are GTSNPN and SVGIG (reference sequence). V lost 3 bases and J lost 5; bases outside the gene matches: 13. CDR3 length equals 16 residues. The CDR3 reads CAWSSGTGRMGTEAFF. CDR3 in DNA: TGTGCCTGGAGCAGCGGGACAGGGCGTATGGGGACTGAAGCTTTCTTT. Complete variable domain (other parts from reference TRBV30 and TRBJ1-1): SQTIHQWPATLVQPVGSPLSLECTVEGTSNPNLYWYRQAAGRGLQLLFYSVGIGQISSEVPQNLSASRPQDRQFILSSKKLLLSDSGFYLCAWSSGTGRMGTEAFFGQGTRLTVV.

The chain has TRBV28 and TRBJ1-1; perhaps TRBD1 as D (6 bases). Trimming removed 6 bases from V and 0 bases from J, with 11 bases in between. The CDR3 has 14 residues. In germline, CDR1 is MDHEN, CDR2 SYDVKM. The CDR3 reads CASSRQGLNTEAFF. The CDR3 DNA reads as TGTGCCAGCAGCCGCCAGGGGCTGAACACTGAAGCTTTCTTT.

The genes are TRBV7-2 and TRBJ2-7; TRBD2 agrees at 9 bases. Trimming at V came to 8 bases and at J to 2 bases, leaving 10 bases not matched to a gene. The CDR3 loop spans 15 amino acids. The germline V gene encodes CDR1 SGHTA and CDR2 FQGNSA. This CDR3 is CASGGRPSGTYEQYF. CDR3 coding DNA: TGTGCCAGCGGGGGGCGGCCTAGCGGGACCTACGAGCAGTACTTC.

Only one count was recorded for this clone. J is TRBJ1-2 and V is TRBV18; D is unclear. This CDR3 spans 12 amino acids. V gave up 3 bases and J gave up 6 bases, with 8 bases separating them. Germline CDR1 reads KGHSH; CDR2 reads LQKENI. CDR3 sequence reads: CASSPRVDGYTF. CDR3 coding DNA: TGTGCCAGCTCACCGCGCGTGGATGGCTACACCTTC.

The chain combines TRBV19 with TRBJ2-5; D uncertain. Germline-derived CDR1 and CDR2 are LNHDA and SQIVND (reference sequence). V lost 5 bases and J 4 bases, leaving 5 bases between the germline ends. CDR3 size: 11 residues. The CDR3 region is CASSFRETQYF. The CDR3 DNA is TGTGCCAGTAGTTTTCGAGAGACCCAGTACTTC.

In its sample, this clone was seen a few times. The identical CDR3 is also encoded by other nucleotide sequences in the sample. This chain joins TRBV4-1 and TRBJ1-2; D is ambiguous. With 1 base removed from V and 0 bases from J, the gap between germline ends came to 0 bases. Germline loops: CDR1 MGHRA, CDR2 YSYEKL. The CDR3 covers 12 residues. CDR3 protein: CASSQANYGYTF. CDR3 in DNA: TGCGCCAGCAGCCAAGCTAACTATGGCTACACCTTC.

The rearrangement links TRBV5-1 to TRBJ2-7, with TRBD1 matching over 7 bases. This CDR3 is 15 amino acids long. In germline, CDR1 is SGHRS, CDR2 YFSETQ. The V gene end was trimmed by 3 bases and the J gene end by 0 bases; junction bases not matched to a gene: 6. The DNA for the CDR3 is TGCGCCAGCAGCTCGGGACCAGGGGGCTCCTACGAGCAGTACTTC. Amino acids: CASSSGPGGSYEQYF.

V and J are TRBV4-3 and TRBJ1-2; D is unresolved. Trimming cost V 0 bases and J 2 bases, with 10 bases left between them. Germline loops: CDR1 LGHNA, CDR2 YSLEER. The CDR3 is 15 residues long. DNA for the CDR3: TGCGCCAGCAGCCAAGATAGGGAGGAGAACTATGGCTACACCTTC. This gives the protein CASSQDREENYGYTF.

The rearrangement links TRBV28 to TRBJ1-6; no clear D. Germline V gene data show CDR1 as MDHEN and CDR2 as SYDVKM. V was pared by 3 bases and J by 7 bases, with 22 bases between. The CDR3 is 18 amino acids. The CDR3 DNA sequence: TGTGCCAGCAGTTTTCCTCGAACAGCCACCAGACAAAATTCACCCCTCCACTTT. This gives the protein CASSFPRTATRQNSPLHF.

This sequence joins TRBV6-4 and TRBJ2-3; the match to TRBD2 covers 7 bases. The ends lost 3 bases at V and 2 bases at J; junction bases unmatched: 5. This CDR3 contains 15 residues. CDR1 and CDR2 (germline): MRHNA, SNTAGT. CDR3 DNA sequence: TGTGCCAGCAGTGAGTACGGGACTAACACAGATACGCAGTATTTT. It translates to CASSEYGTNTDTQYF.

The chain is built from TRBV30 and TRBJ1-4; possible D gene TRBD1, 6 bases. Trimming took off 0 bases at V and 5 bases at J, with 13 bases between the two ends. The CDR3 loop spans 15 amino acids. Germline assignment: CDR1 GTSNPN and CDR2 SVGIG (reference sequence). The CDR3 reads CAWSVDRQPNEKLFF. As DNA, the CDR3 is TGTGCCTGGAGTGTGGACAGACAGCCCAATGAAAAACTGTTTTTT.

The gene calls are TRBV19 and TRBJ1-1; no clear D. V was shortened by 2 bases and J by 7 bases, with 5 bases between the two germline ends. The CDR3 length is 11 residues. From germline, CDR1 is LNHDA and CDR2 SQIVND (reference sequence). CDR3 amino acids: CASSITFEAFF. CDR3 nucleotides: TGTGCCAGTAGTATAACATTTGAAGCTTTCTTT.

The CDR3 loop is CASSMGQGIGYEQYF. In nucleotides, the CDR3 is TGTGCCAGTAGTATGGGACAGGGGATTGGGTACGAGCAGTACTTC. The chain recombines TRBV19 with TRBJ2-7, with 10 bases that match TRBD1. Germline V gives CDR1 LNHDA, CDR2 SQIVND (reference sequence). There are 15 residues in the CDR3. V was clipped by 3 bases and J by 4 bases; unmatched bases: 6.

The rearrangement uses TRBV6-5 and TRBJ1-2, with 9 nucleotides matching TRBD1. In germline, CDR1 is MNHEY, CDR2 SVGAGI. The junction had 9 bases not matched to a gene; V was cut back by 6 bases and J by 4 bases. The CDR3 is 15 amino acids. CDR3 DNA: TGTGCCAGCAGCCGGACAGGGGCCGGGGGCTATGGCTACACCTTC. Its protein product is CASSRTGAGGYGYTF.

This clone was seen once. CDR3: CARGLADNEQFF. CDR3 coding DNA: TGTGCCAGGGGACTAGCGGACAATGAGCAGTTCTTC. The J gene is TRBJ2-1, the V gene TRBV9, with 11 bases lining up with TRBD2. J was trimmed by 5 bases and V by 8 bases; bases with no gene match: 0. The CDR3 runs to 12 residues. Germline loops: CDR1 SGDLS, CDR2 YYNGEE.

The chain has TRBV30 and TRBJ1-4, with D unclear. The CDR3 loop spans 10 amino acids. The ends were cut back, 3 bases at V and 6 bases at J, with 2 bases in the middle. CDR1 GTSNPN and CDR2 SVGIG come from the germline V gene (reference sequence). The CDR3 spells CAWRDEKLFF. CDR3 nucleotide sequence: TGTGCCTGGAGGGATGAAAAACTGTTTTTT.

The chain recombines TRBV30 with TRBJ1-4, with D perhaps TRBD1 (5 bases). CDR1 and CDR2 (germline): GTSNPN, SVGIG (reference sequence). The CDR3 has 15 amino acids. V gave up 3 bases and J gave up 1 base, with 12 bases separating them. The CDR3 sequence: CAWRWDSKTNEKLFF. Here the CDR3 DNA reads TGTGCCTGGAGGTGGGACTCTAAAACTAATGAAAAACTGTTTTTT.

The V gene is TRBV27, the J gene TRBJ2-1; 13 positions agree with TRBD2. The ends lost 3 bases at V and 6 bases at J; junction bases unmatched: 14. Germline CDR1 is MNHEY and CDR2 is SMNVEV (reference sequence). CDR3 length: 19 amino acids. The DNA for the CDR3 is TGTGCCAGCAGTTTTAGGCAAGCGGCGACTAGCGGGAGGTTCAATGAGCAGTTCTTC. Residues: CASSFRQAATSGRFNEQFF.

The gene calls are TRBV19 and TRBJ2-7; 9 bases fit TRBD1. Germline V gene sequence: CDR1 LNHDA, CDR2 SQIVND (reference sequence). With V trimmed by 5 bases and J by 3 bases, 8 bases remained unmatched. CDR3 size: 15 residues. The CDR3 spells CASSVDRGSIYEQYF. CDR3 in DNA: TGTGCCAGTAGTGTGGACAGGGGTTCTATCTACGAGCAGTACTTC.

CDR3 coding DNA: TGTGCCTGGAGTCCGACCTACAATGAGCAGTTCTTC. Protein product: CAWSPTYNEQFF. J is TRBJ2-1 and V is TRBV30; D unresolved. Germline V gene sequence: CDR1 GTSNPN, CDR2 SVGIG (reference sequence). The ends were cut back, 2 bases at V and 2 bases at J, with 4 bases in the middle. The CDR3 sequence is 12 residues long.